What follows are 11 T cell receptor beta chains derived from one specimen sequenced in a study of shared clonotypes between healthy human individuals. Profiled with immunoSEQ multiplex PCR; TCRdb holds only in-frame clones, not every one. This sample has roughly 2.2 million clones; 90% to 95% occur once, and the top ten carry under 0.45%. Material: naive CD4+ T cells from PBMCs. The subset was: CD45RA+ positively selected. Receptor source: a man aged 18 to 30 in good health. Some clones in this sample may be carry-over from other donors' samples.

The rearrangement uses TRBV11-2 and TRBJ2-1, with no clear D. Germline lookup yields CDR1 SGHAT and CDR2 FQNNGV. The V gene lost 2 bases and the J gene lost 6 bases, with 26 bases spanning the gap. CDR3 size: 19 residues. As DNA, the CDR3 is TGTGCCAGCAGCTTATTAGCTAGGATTACCCCCTCTGCTCGCAATGAGCAGTTCTTC. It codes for CASSLLARITPSARNEQFF.

The CDR3 nucleotides read TGTGCCAGCAGTCCCGGGACAGGGATAGCCAAAAACATTCAGTACTTC. Its protein is CASSPGTGIAKNIQYF. The chain combines TRBV27 with TRBJ2-4; 9 nucleotides line up with TRBD1. This CDR3 has 16 amino acids. Trimming took 5 bases from V and 0 from J; bases not matched to a gene: 5. CDR1 and CDR2 from the germline V gene are MNHEY and SMNVEV (reference sequence).

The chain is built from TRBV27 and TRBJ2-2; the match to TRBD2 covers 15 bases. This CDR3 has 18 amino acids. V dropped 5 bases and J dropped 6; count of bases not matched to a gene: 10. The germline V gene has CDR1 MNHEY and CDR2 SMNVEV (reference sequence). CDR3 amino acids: CASSPSPWTSGRAGELFF. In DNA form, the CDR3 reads TGTGCCAGCAGTCCAAGCCCGTGGACTAGCGGGAGGGCCGGGGAGCTGTTTTTT.

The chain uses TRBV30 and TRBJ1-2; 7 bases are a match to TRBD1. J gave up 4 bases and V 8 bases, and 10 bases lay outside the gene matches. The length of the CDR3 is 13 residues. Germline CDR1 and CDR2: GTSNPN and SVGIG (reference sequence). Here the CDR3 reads CANSRQGGYGYTF. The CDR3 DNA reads TGTGCCAATTCGAGGCAGGGGGGCTATGGCTACACCTTC.

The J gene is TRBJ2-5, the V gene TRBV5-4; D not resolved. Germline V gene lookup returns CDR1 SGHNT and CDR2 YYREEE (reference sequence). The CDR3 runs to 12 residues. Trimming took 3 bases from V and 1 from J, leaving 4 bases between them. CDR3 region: CASSYSQETQYF. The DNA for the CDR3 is TGTGCCAGCAGCTATTCCCAAGAGACCCAGTACTTC.

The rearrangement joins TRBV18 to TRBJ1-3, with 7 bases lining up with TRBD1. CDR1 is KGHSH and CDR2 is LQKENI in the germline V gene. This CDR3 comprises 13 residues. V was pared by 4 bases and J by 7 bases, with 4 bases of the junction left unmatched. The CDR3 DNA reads TGTGCCAGCTCACAAGGACAGGATAACACCATATATTTT. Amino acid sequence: CASSQGQDNTIYF.

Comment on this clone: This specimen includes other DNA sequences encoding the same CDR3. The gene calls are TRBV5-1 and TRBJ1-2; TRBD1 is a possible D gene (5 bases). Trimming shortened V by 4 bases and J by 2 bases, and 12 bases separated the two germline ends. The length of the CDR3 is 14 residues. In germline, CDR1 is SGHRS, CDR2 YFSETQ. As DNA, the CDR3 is TGCGCCAGCAGCCAAGACAGCGCGAACTATGGCTACACCTTC. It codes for CASSQDSANYGYTF.

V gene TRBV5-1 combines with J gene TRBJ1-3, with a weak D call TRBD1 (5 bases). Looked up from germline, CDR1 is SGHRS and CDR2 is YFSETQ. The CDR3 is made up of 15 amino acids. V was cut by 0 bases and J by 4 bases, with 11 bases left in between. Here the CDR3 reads CASSLGRGSGNTIYF. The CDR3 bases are TGCGCCAGCAGCTTGGGTAGGGGTTCAGGAAACACCATATATTTT.

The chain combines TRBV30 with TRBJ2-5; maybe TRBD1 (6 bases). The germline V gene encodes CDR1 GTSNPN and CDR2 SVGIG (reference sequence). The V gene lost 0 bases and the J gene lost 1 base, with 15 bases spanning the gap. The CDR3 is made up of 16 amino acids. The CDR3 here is CAWSVPRTVSQETQYF. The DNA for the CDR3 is TGTGCCTGGAGTGTACCCCGGACAGTTTCCCAAGAGACCCAGTACTTC.

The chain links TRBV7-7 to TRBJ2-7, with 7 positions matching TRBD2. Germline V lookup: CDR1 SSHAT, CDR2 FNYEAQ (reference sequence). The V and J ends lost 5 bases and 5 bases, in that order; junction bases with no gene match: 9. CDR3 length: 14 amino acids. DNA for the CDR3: TGTGCCAGCAGCCCATCGCCGACTAGCAACGAGCAGTACTTC. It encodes CASSPSPTSNEQYF.

CDR3 in amino acids: CASSQVQLNTEAFF. The DNA of the CDR3 is TGCGCCAGCAGCCAAGTCCAACTAAACACTGAAGCTTTCTTT. The V and J genes are TRBV4-3 and TRBJ1-1, with D uncertain. V was shortened by 1 base and J by 2 bases, with 8 bases between the two germline ends. The germline V gene encodes CDR1 LGHNA and CDR2 YSLEER. The CDR3 runs 14 residues.